This TCR beta chain was observed in a study of shared clonotypes between healthy human individuals. Turning to the study itself: The composition of the donors was a couple of women and a few men aged 18 to 49.

Investigators spread the genomic DNA of each subset evenly over several immunoSEQ plates. Source study methods: ImmunoSEQ output lacked quality scores and full-length reads, limiting matched filtering. Here immunoSEQ multiplex PCR was the method, and the copy in TCRdb shows in-frame clones only, minus some. That table is the source of V, J and clone size, and D and trimming were worked out from the DNA. The table records about 2.3 million clones, more than 80% of them present only once. This CDR3 region has 15 residues. Germline V gene data show CDR1 as SGHTA and CDR2 as FQGNSA. With 3 bases clipped from V and 5 bases from J, the junction kept 3 bases outside the gene matches. Everyone who donated was a Caucasian adult who lived in Nashville, Tennessee.

The rearrangement joins TRBV7-2 to TRBJ2-1; the match to TRBD1 covers 11 bases. The receptor was isolated from a man between 18 and 29 years old in good health. Some clones in this sample may be carry-over from other donors' samples. Sequencing input: naive CD4+ T cells from PBMCs. Regarding subset: CD45RA+ positively selected. CDR3 coding DNA: TGTGCCAGCAGCTTCGGACAGGGGGCCCACAATGAGCAGTTCTTC. It encodes CASSFGQGAHNEQFF.